These T cell receptor beta chains were read from a single sample in a study of T-cell memory formation after mild COVID-19. Each CDR3 protein is one row after TCRdb ran MiXCR on the 5' RACE reads. Of roughly 190,000 distinct CDR3 sequences in the sample, 27% are singletons; the top ten hold approximately 10%. Sequenced material: PBMCs or a T cell subset sorted from them (not recorded which). The receptor set was obtained from an adult woman who had mild COVID-19 (a few samples of this study predate the infection). Cell type and time point are not known. CDR3s include the opening cysteine and the closing phenylalanine or tryptophan. Each record gives: D gene, J gene, V gene, clone size, CDR3 protein, CDR3 DNA. A D gene is named only where the DNA matches it firmly. Size is omitted from some rows. Given values are once, few, many or a class for expanded clones.

>.|TRBJ2-5|TRBV18|.
CASREGGEETQYF
TGTGCCAGCCGCGAGGGGGGCGAAGAGACCCAGTACTTC
>.|TRBJ1-2|TRBV12-3/TRBV12-4|.
CASRGTGVYGYTF
TGTGCCAGCAGGGGGACGGGAGTGTATGGCTACACCTTC
>TRBD1|TRBJ1-2|TRBV6-2/TRBV6-3|.
CASSLSLFRDRGRNGYTF
TGTGCCAGCAGTTTGAGCCTTTTCCGGGACAGGGGGCGAAATGGCTACACCTTC
>TRBD2|TRBJ2-1|TRBV5-1|.
CASEGLAYNEQFF
TGCGCCAGCGAGGGACTAGCCTACAATGAGCAGTTCTTC
>.|TRBJ2-7|TRBV20-1|.
CSARDGDYEQYF
TGCAGTGCTAGAGACGGGGACTACGAGCAGTACTTC
>TRBD2|TRBJ2-7|TRBV3-1|few
CASRRNLGRDEQYF
TGTGCCAGCAGACGCAATCTTGGGAGGGACGAGCAGTACTTC
>.|TRBJ2-3|TRBV19|.
CASTSLDFEKSDTQYF
TGTGCCAGTACCTCTCTTGACTTCGAGAAGTCAGATACGCAGTATTTT
>.|TRBJ2-7|TRBV29-1|few
CSVVGGGSYEQYF
TGCAGCGTTGTTGGCGGAGGCTCCTACGAGCAGTACTTC
>TRBD2|TRBJ2-5|TRBV24-1|few
CATSDRGGGPTETQYF
TGTGCCACCAGTGATAGGGGCGGGGGGCCTACGGAGACCCAGTACTTC
>.|TRBJ1-1|TRBV6-5|.
CASSSVPGQAFF
TGTGCCAGCAGTTCCGTACCAGGGCAAGCTTTCTTT
>.|TRBJ2-1|TRBV6-1|.
CASSEQGGSYNEQFF
TGTGCCAGCAGTGAACAGGGGGGTTCCTACAATGAGCAGTTCTTC
>TRBD1|TRBJ2-5|TRBV7-6|.
CASSHEITGGETQYF
TGTGCCAGCAGCCACGAGATTACAGGGGGGGAGACCCAGTACTTC